The present entry profiles one T cell receptor (beta chain) with its context. This CDR3 region has 17 residues. Germline CDR1 and CDR2: LNHDA and SQIVND (reference sequence). Germline trimming cut 5 bases from V and 7 bases from J; bases unmatched to any gene: 18. Recruitment covered about two dozen US areas and drew participants whose ages spanned about 18 to 89 years. The data are from a study of blood T cell repertoires in COVID-19. Study as a whole: Sample material is recorded as cDNA or gDNA derived from T cells, B-cell-depleted T cells, or PBMCs.

Repertoires were generated with immunoSEQ multiplex PCR, while TCRdb's copy carries only in-frame clones and drops some. The sample has 260,000 or so clones, more than 70% seen once. The origin of this receptor is a woman between 40 and 55 years old with acute COVID-19. The sequencing input was PBMCs or T cells enriched from blood (not recorded which). The chain links TRBV19 to TRBJ1-2; the match to TRBD1 covers 8 bases. CDR3 protein: CASSPGQGGEVISGYTF. The CDR3 region has the DNA TGTGCCAGTAGTCCAGGACAGGGAGGCGAAGTTATATCTGGCTACACCTTC.